The entry below gives a single TCR beta chain sequence along with its context. V dropped 3 bases and J dropped 0; count of bases not matched to a gene: 6. This CDR3 contains 16 residues. In germline, CDR1 is MGHDK, CDR2 SYGVNS. These data originate in a study of blood T cell repertoires in COVID-19. Turning to the study itself: Sites across the United States, Italy and Spain contributed samples from acute and convalescent COVID-19.

Data came from immunoSEQ multiplex PCR; TCRdb stores just in-frame clones and leaves some out. This sample has fewer than 450,000 clones, with about nine tenths found just once. This TCR was sampled from a woman in her fifties or sixties with COVID-19, enrolled during active disease. The sequenced sample consisted of peripheral blood. V and J are TRBV25-1 and TRBJ2-3; 7 nucleotides agree with TRBD1. The CDR3 nucleotides read TGTGCCAGCAGTGAGGAACAGGGGATTAGCACAGATACGCAGTATTTT. Protein product: CASSEEQGISTDTQYF.